Sequencing of this T cell receptor beta chain was carried out in a study of identical twins. TCRdb analysed the 5' RACE reads with MiXCR anew, one entry per CDR3 protein. The table records 1,800,000 or so distinct CDR3 sequences, about 31% of them present only once. The length of the CDR3 is 13 residues. Germline V gene data show CDR1 as SQVTM and CDR2 as ANQGSEA. Deletions cut 4 bases from V and 0 bases from J, with 10 bases between. The table lists this clonotype with many counts. This chain links TRBV29-1 with TRBJ2-7; D is ambiguous. Sequenced material: cord blood. The clonotype originates from a newborn girl in good health. Here the CDR3 reads CSVAFADSYEQYF. The DNA for the CDR3 is TGCAGCGTTGCGTTTGCGGACTCCTACGAGCAGTACTTC.